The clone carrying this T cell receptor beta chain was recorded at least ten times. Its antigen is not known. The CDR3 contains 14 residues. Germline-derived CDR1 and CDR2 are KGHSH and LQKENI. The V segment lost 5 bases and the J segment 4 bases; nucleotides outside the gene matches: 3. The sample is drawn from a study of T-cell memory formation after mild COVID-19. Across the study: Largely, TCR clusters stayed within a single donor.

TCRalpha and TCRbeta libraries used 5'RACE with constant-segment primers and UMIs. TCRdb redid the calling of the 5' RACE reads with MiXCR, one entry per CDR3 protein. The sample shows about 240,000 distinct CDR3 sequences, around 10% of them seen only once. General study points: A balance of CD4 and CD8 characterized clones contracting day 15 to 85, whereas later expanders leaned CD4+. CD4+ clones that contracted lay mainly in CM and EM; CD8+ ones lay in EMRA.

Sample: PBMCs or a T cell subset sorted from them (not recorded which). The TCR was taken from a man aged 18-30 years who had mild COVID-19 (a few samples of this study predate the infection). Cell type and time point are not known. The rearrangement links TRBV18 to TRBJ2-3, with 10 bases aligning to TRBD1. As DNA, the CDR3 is TGTGCCAGCTCAACTGGACAGGGGGCAGATACGCAGTATTTT. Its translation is CASSTGQGADTQYF.